The rows below give T cell receptor beta chains drawn from one sample of a study of cytomegalovirus exposure and HLA in healthy donors. TCRdb's table, derived via immunoSEQ multiplex PCR, lists solely in-frame clones and lacks some. Among over 150,000 clones listed, around 96% were seen once. Material for sequencing was PBMCs. The receptors were sampled from a woman aged 18 to 35 in good health and CMV-seronegative. The CDR3 runs from the conserved cysteine through the conserved F or W. A D gene is named only where the DNA matches it firmly. Where a row states a size, it is once, few, many or the class of an expanded clone; other rows omit it.

abundance,d_gene,v_gene,j_gene,CDR3nt,CDR3aa
.,.,TRBV27,TRBJ1-2,TGTGCCAGCAGTTTAAGCCAGGCTAACTATGGCTACACCTTC,CASSLSQANYGYTF
.,TRBD2,TRBV5-4,TRBJ2-3,TGTGCCAGCAGCTTACGTCTAGCGGGGGGCCGGAGCACAGATACGCAGTATTTT,CASSLRLAGGRSTDTQYF
.,TRBD1,TRBV7-2,TRBJ1-2,TGTGCCAGCAGCTTCGCCGGGACAGGGTATGGCTACACCTTC,CASSFAGTGYGYTF
.,.,TRBV4-1,TRBJ1-1,TGCGCCAGCAGCCAAGGAGGGATAGGGGGACCGAACACTGAAGCTTTCTTT,CASSQGGIGGPNTEAFF
.,TRBD1,TRBV7-9,TRBJ1-2,TGTGCCAGCAGCTTAGACCCCACCCGTACAGGGGGCTATGGCTACACCTTC,CASSLDPTRTGGYGYTF
.,.,TRBV27,TRBJ2-1,TGTGCCAGCAGCATACAGGGCTCCTACAATGAGCAGTTCTTC,CASSIQGSYNEQFF
.,TRBD1,TRBV19,TRBJ2-7,TGTGCCAGTAGTATCGGGGGACAGGGGAACGAGCAGTACTTC,CASSIGGQGNEQYF
.,TRBD2,TRBV25-1,TRBJ2-3,TGTGCCAGCAGTGACGCTAGCGGGGTCGGAGATACGCAGTATTTT,CASSDASGVGDTQYF
.,TRBD1,TRBV5-1,TRBJ1-1,TGCGCCAGCAGCATTCAGGGACAGGGATTCACTGAAGCTTTCTTT,CASSIQGQGFTEAFF
.,.,TRBV12-5,TRBJ1-1,TGTGCTAGTGGTATGGAGACTCTGGGAGGTGAAGCTTTCTTT,CASGMETLGGEAFF
.,TRBD2,TRBV5-1,TRBJ2-6,TGCGCCAGCAGCTTGGCCGGAAGCGGGGGAGACTCTGGGGCCAACGTCCTGACTTTC,CASSLAGSGGDSGANVLTF
.,.,TRBV13,TRBJ2-2,TGTGCCAGCAGCTTCGCACGGGGAGGTTCCGGGGAGCTGTTTTTT,CASSFARGGSGELFF
.,.,TRBV6-6,TRBJ1-4,TGTGCCAGCAGTTACTCCCGGGTAACGAATGAAAAACTGTTTTTT,CASSYSRVTNEKLFF
.,TRBD1,TRBV5-4,TRBJ1-2,TGTGCCAGCAGCTTGGGGCCGGGACAGGGCCTTTATGGCTACACCTTC,CASSLGPGQGLYGYTF
few,TRBD2,TRBV7-2,TRBJ2-1,TGTGCCAGCAGCCGGACTAGCGGGCCATACAATGAGCAGTTCTTC,CASSRTSGPYNEQFF
.,TRBD2,TRBV19,TRBJ2-3,TGTGCCAGTAGTCCCCCCGGGGGGAATACAGATACGCAGTATTTT,CASSPPGGNTDTQYF
.,TRBD1,TRBV29-1,TRBJ1-2,TGCAGCGCCCAAGACAGGGGCTCGGATGGCTACACCTTC,CSAQDRGSDGYTF
.,.,TRBV15,TRBJ2-2,TGTGCCACCAGCGTCTCAGCAGACAGGGACTACACCGGGGAGCTGTTTTTT,CATSVSADRDYTGELFF
.,.,TRBV15,TRBJ1-3,TGTGCCACCAGCAGACGTTTCGGAAACACCATATATTTT,CATSRRFGNTIYF
.,.,TRBV30,TRBJ1-5,TGTGCCTGGAGCGTCAGGGATCAGCCCCAGCATTTT,CAWSVRDQPQHF
once,.,TRBV2,TRBJ2-4,TGTGCCAGCGAGGTAGGCGGAATTCAGTACTTC,CASEVGGIQYF
once,.,TRBV1,TRBJ2-3,TGCACCAGCAGCCCAGGAGAAAGGGCTAGCGGGGGGAACAGCACAGATACGCAGTATTTT,CTSSPGERASGGNSTDTQYF
.,.,TRBV9,TRBJ2-5,TGTGCCAGCAGCGTAGTCGGGGGAATCGGCGAGACCCAGTACTTC,CASSVVGGIGETQYF
.,.,TRBV25-1,TRBJ1-2,TGTGCCAGCAGTGAAGCAGGGAGGCTCTATGGCTACACCTTC,CASSEAGRLYGYTF
few,.,TRBV5-6,TRBJ1-2,TGTGCCAGCAGCCTAAGGACAGCCAAAGCTAACTATGGCTACACCTTC,CASSLRTAKANYGYTF
.,.,TRBV15,TRBJ2-5,TGTGCCACCAGCAGAGAACTAGCCCCCCCACAAGAGACCCAGTACTTC,CATSRELAPPQETQYF
once,.,TRBV5-1,TRBJ2-7,TGCGCCAGCAGCTTATTTCCTTTCGGGGTTTATTACGAGCAGTACTTC,CASSLFPFGVYYEQYF
.,TRBD2,TRBV18,TRBJ2-5,TGTGCCAGCTCGGAGACTAGCGGGGCGACGGAGACCCAGTACTTC,CASSETSGATETQYF
.,TRBD2,TRBV6-5,TRBJ2-7,TGTGCCAGCAGTGGACTGGGGGGGGGATCCTACGAGCAGTACTTC,CASSGLGGGSYEQYF
.,TRBD2,TRBV7-6,TRBJ2-1,TGTGCCAGCAGCCCAGGACTAGCCGCCGGGTTACTCTATGAGCAGTTCTTC,CASSPGLAAGLLYEQFF
.,.,TRBV11-3,TRBJ2-2,TGTGCCAGCAGCCGCCGCGGGGACACCGGGGAGCTGTTTTTT,CASSRRGDTGELFF
.,.,TRBV5-4,TRBJ2-7,TGTGCCAGCAGCTTTGAACAGCATACCTACGAGCAGTACTTC,CASSFEQHTYEQYF
.,.,TRBV15,TRBJ2-6,TGTGCCACCAGCTTTCGGTCTGGGGCCAACGTCCTGACTTTC,CATSFRSGANVLTF
.,TRBD2,TRBV9,TRBJ2-5,TGTGCCAGCAGCGTAGCCCTCTTAGCGGGGGGGGAGACCCAGTACTTC,CASSVALLAGGETQYF
.,.,TRBV11-2,TRBJ2-7,TGTGCCACCAAACAAGTTAATAGTAGAGGTCGCGAGCAGTACTTC,CATKQVNSRGREQYF
.,TRBD1,TRBV7-3,TRBJ1-6,TGTGCCAGCAGCTTAGGGACAGGGAGTGGATCCCTCCACTTT,CASSLGTGSGSLHF
.,.,TRBV5-1,TRBJ2-2,TGCGCCAGCAGCCTGGCAAACACCGGGGAGCTGTTTTTT,CASSLANTGELFF
.,.,TRBV6-6,TRBJ2-7,TGTGCCAGCGCCCCTCTGGCCCGGGACACCTTCATCGAGCAGTACTTC,CASAPLARDTFIEQYF
.,.,TRBV19,TRBJ2-7,TGTGCCAGTAGTAGGGAGGTGGGACGGACCTACGAGCAGTACTTC,CASSREVGRTYEQYF
.,TRBD1,TRBV2,TRBJ1-2,TGTGCCAGCAGTGAAGAACAGGGGTTTAACTATGGCTACACCTTC,CASSEEQGFNYGYTF
once,.,TRBV10-1,TRBJ1-4,TGCGCCAGCAGTGAGTCTCATTCAGATGAAAAACTGTTTTTT,CASSESHSDEKLFF
.,.,TRBV19,TRBJ2-7,TGTGCCAGTAGTAAACAGTTAATCTACGAGCAGTACTTC,CASSKQLIYEQYF
.,TRBD1,TRBV15,TRBJ1-1,TGTGCCACCAGCAGAGGGGGACAGGTCGCTTTCTTT,CATSRGGQVAFF